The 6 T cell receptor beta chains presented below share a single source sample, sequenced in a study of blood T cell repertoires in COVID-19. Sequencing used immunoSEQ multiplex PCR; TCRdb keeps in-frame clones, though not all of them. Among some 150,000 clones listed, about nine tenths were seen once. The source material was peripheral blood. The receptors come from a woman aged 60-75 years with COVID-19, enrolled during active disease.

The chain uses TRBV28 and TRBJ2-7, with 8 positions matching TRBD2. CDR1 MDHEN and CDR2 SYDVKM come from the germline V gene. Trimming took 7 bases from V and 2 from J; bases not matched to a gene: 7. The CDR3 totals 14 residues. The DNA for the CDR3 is TGTGCCAGCAACTCGGGAGGGAGTACCTACGAGCAGTACTTC. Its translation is CASNSGGSTYEQYF.

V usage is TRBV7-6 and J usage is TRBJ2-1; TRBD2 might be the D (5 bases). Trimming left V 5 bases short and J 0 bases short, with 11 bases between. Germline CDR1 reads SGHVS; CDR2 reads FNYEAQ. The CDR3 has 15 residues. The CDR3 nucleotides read TGTGCCAGCAGCAAAACTAGGAGCTCCTACAATGAGCAGTTCTTC. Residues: CASSKTRSSYNEQFF.

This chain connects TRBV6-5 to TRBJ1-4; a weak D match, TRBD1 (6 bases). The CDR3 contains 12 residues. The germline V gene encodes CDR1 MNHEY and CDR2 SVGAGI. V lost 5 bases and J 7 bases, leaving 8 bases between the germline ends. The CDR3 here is CASSSRGEKLFF. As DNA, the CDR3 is TGTGCCAGCAGTAGCAGGGGTGAAAAACTGTTTTTT.

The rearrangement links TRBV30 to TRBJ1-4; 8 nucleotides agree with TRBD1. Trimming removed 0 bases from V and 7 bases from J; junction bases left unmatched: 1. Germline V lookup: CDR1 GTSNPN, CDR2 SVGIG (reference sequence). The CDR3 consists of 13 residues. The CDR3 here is CAWSVQGGEKLFF. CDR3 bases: TGTGCCTGGAGTGTACAGGGGGGTGAAAAACTGTTTTTT.

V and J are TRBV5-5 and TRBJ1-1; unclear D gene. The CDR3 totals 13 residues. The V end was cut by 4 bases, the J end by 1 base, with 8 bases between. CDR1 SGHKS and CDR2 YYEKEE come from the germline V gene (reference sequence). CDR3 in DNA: TGTGCCAGCAGCCTACGGAGGAACACTGAAGCTTTCTTT. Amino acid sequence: CASSLRRNTEAFF.

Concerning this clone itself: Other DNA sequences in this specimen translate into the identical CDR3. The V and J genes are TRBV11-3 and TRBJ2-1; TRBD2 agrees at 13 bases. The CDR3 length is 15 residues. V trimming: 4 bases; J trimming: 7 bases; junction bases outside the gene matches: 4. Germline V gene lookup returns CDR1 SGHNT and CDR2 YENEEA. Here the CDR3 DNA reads TGTGCCAGCAGCTCTAGGACTAGCGGGAGAAATGAGCAGTTCTTC. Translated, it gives CASSSRTSGRNEQFF.